This T cell receptor beta chain was profiled in a study of blood T cell repertoires in COVID-19. Whole-study context: The samples span acute and convalescent COVID-19 from the United States, Italy and Spain. PBMCs, B-cell-depleted T cells, or T cells were the source of the cDNA or gDNA that made up the material.

The V and J ends lost 1 base and 3 bases, in that order; junction bases with no gene match: 15. The CDR3 length is 20 residues. The germline gives CDR1 LGHDT, CDR2 YNNKEL (reference sequence). Seattle's cohort entered during active infection and was followed longitudinally. Original handling: For nucleated cells, counts were estimated from reference gene primer amplification. This table comes from immunoSEQ multiplex PCR, and its TCRdb copy is limited to in-frame clones, with some not included. The V and J calls and clone size were taken over from that table, and D and trimming were inferred from the DNA. The table shows roughly 60,000 clones, with 75% to 90% occurring only once.

Specimen: peripheral blood. V is TRBV3-1 (or the pseudogene TRBV3-2) and J is TRBJ2-4; TRBD1 matches 10 bases. The TCR sequence derives from a man under 40 with COVID-19, enrolled during active disease. The CDR3 sequence is CASSQVGGRQGAGRKNIQYF. CDR3 bases: TGTGCCAGCAGCCAAGTTGGCGGGAGACAGGGGGCAGGTCGCAAAAACATTCAGTACTTC.